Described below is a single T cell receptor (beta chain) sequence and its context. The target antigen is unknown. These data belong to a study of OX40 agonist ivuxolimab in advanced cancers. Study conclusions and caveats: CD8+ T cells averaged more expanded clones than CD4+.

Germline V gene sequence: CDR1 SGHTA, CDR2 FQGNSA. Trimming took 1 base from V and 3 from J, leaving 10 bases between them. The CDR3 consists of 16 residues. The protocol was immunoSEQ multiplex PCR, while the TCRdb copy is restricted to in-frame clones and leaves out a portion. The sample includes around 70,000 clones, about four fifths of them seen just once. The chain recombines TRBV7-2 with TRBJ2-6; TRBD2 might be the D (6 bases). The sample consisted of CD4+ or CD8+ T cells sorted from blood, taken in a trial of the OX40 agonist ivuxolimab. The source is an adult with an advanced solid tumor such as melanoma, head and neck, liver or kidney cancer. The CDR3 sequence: CASSLGVGGGANVLTF. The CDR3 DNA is TGTGCCAGCAGCTTAGGAGTGGGAGGTGGGGCCAACGTCCTGACTTTC.